This TCR beta chain was sequenced for a study of glioma-infiltrating T cells. TCR alpha and beta CDR3 regions were amplified from RNA using iRepertoire nested multiplex PCR. One-step reverse transcription and amplification started from approximately 100-400 ng of tissue mRNA or PBMC total RNA. From the multiplex PCR reads, TCRdb called clonotypes with MiXCR, one entry per CDR3 protein. The sample carries over 140,000 distinct CDR3 sequences, more than 35% recorded once. The CDR3 totals 13 residues. With 0 bases removed from V and 4 bases from J, the gap between germline ends came to 6 bases. CDR1 is MNHEY, CDR2 SVGAGI, per germline.

This TCR was sampled from a human donor with low-grade glioma or glioblastoma, undergoing nonglioma brain surgery, or in good health (not recorded which). This chain links TRBV6-5 with TRBJ1-2; D is uncertain. The sequencing sample was made of glioma tissue, nonneoplastic brain tissue, or PBMCs (not recorded which). The DNA of the CDR3 is TGTGCCAGCAGTTACTCGGCTCTCTATGGCTACACCTTC. Protein: CASSYSALYGYTF.